A selection of T cell receptor beta chains follows, all from one sample in a study of blood T cells in healthy people across ages. TCRdb fed the 5' RACE reads into MiXCR, producing one record per CDR3 protein. The top ten clones hold approximately 18% of a sample with 550,000 to 700,000 distinct CDR3 sequences, approximately 30% of them seen once. The sequencing sample was made of blood. The receptors here all came from a woman aged 70-85 years in good health. Each CDR3 is given with its conserved first and last residue. D genes are given only for firm matches. For some rows the clone size is stated as once, few or many, or as a class when expanded; others skip it.

abundance	v_gene	d_gene	CDR3aa
.	TRBV10-3	.	CAITAGLHGNYGYTF
.	TRBV12-3/TRBV12-4	.	CASSLTGYEQFF
once	TRBV20-1	.	CSAIDRIAYEQYF
few	TRBV4-3	.	CASSQEVVGRFETQYF
many	TRBV7-2	.	CASSLGQGLYGYTF
few	TRBV20-1	.	CSAFSSLSNQPQHF
.	TRBV30	.	CAWSSLGITTGELFF
.	TRBV11-2	TRBD1	CVSRVPGTGVEKLFF
few	TRBV20-1	.	CSARVGGGADTQYF
few	TRBV27	TRBD2	CASARGGNGELFF
.	TRBV5-1	TRBD1	CASSGKTGGRTEAFF
few	TRBV11-2	.	CASSSQRPSPLHF
.	TRBV11-2	.	CASSLTPSSGGTQYF
.	TRBV5-1	TRBD2	CASSERGRSNTGELFF
.	TRBV12-3/TRBV12-4	.	CASSLPILEQFF
.	TRBV3-1	.	CAASRAGGYGYTF
.	TRBV7-8	TRBD2	CASSLGFTSGATYEQYF
.	TRBV20-1	.	CSVSEDTGELFF
.	TRBV7-9	.	CASSSPPGRAKDTQYF
.	TRBV20-1	TRBD1	CSARDRKLGQGARGKNIRYF
few	TRBV20-1	.	CSARDPRTDLNNEQFF
.	TRBV20-1	.	CSAPGPSTDTQYF
.	TRBV5-1	.	CASSTLNRDRNIQYF
few	TRBV29-1	.	CSVDSDGLYF
.	TRBV6-2/TRBV6-3	TRBD1	CASRYFRGSTEAFF
few	TRBV5-8	.	CASSLGRDRDQYF
.	TRBV9	TRBD2	CASSDRTSRAEAQYF
few	TRBV4-3	TRBD1	CASSQGPSGGSEKLFF
few	TRBV20-1	.	CSARDRLLIREKLFF
few	TRBV2	TRBD1	CASRGQTETQYF
.	TRBV6-6	TRBD1	CASREGTGEQYF